These 11 T cell receptor beta chains were all obtained from the same sample, sequenced in a study of blood T cell repertoires in COVID-19. Assay: immunoSEQ multiplex PCR; the TCRdb copy retains only in-frame clones and omits some. In the table there are some 300,000 clones, approximately 86% of which are singletons. Sequences were obtained from peripheral blood. All receptors derive from a woman in her 70s with COVID-19, enrolled during active disease.

The CDR3 region has the DNA TGTGCCGGGGGACAGGGAATCTCCTACGAGCAGTACTTC. Protein: CAGGQGISYEQYF. This chain uses TRBV2 with TRBJ2-7; 9 nucleotides line up with TRBD1. Germline CDR1 SNHLY, CDR2 FYNNEI. J was trimmed by 0 bases and V by 11 bases; bases with no gene match: 5. CDR3 length: 13 residues.

The V and J genes are TRBV10-2 and TRBJ1-6, with 7 nucleotides matching TRBD1. CDR1 WSHSY and CDR2 SAAADI come from the germline V gene. The CDR3 is 18 amino acids. Trimming took 5 bases from V and 0 from J; bases not matched to a gene: 10. CDR3 loop: CASSLRTGLSSYNSPLHF. Here the CDR3 DNA reads TGCGCCAGCAGTTTAAGGACAGGCCTGAGCTCCTATAATTCACCCCTCCACTTT.

V gene TRBV4-1 combines with J gene TRBJ2-5, with D perhaps matching TRBD2 (6 bases). Germline V gene lookup returns CDR1 MGHRA and CDR2 YSYEKL. CDR3 length: 16 residues. The V end lost 2 bases, the J end lost 4 bases, and 17 bases lay between the germline ends. The CDR3 spells CASSQLASGVGETQYF. CDR3 in DNA: TGCGCCAGCAGCCAACTAGCCTCGGGGGTGGGAGAGACCCAGTACTTC.

CDR3 nucleotides: TGTGCCAGCAGCCAAGATGTGTGGACAGGGGTTACTGAAGCTTTCTTT. It specifies CASSQDVWTGVTEAFF. The rearrangement joins TRBV3-1 (or the pseudogene TRBV3-2) to TRBJ1-1, with 9 bases matching TRBD1. This CDR3 spans 16 amino acids. With V trimmed by 0 bases and J by 5 bases, 7 bases remained unmatched. Looked up from germline, CDR1 is LGHDT and CDR2 is YNNKEL (reference sequence).

This chain connects TRBV5-1 to TRBJ2-7; D possibly corresponds to TRBD1 (6 bases). Trimming shortened V by 4 bases and J by 3 bases, and 11 bases separated the two germline ends. Germline CDR1 and CDR2: SGHRS and YFSETQ. The CDR3 is 13 amino acids. Here the CDR3 reads CASSGDTHYEQYF. CDR3 in DNA: TGCGCCAGCAGCGGGGACACTCACTACGAGCAGTACTTC.

The chain recombines TRBV4-1 with TRBJ1-2; D gene ambiguous. Per germline, CDR1 MGHRA and CDR2 YSYEKL. CDR3 length: 11 amino acids. Trimming removed 0 bases at V and 11 bases at J, with 7 bases between. CDR3 sequence (DNA): TGCGCCAGCAGCCAAGATAGAGGGTACACCTTC. This codes for CASSQDRGYTF.

The genes are TRBV30 and TRBJ1-2; perhaps TRBD1 as D (5 bases). The CDR3 extends over 13 amino acids. CDR1 is GTSNPN and CDR2 is SVGIG in the germline V gene (reference sequence). V lost 2 bases and J lost 8, with 15 bases in between. The CDR3: CAWSPRAVGGYTF. The CDR3 nucleotides read TGTGCCTGGAGTCCCAGGGCGGTGGGAGGCTACACCTTC.

The V gene is TRBV14, the J gene TRBJ1-2; the D is unclear. CDR1 and CDR2 from the germline V gene are SGHDN and FVKESK. This CDR3 is 15 amino acids long. V was trimmed by 11 bases and J by 2 bases, leaving 21 bases between them. The CDR3 bases are TGTGCCCAACCTCTCCGGGGAAGGTACAACTATGGCTACACCTTC. It is translated as CAQPLRGRYNYGYTF.

The chain combines TRBV2 with TRBJ2-5, with 10 bases that match TRBD2. This CDR3 spans 13 amino acids. V gave up 6 bases and J gave up 5 bases; unmatched junction bases: 3. Germline CDR1 is SNHLY and CDR2 is FYNNEI. The DNA of the CDR3 is TGTGCCAGCAGGGGACTAGCGAGGGAGACCCAGTACTTC. This translates into CASRGLARETQYF.

The rearrangement uses TRBV11-3 and TRBJ2-5; D gene unclear. V dropped 0 bases and J dropped 5 bases, with 7 bases sitting between them. The CDR3 length is 13 residues. CDR1 is SGHNT and CDR2 is YENEEA in the germline V gene. The CDR3 here is CASSLDWSETQYF. Here the CDR3 DNA reads TGTGCCAGCAGCTTAGATTGGAGTGAGACCCAGTACTTC.

This rearrangement joins TRBV7-6 to TRBJ2-1; 11 bases agree with TRBD2. The J segment lost 4 bases and the V segment lost 6 bases, leaving 5 bases of the junction unmatched. This CDR3 has 15 amino acids. Looked up from germline, CDR1 is SGHVS and CDR2 is FNYEAQ. DNA of the CDR3: TGTGCCAGCAGTCCCGGGACTAGCGGTTACAATGAGCAGTTCTTC. Translated: CASSPGTSGYNEQFF. Full variable domain (outside the CDR3, taken from reference TRBV7-6 and TRBJ2-1): GAGVSQSPRYKVTKRGQDVALRCDPISGHVSLYWYRQALGQGPEFLTYFNYEAQQDKSGLPNDRFSAERPEGSISTLTIQRTEQRDSAMYRCASSPGTSGYNEQFFGPGTRLTVL.